This T cell receptor (beta chain) was identified during a study of cytomegalovirus exposure and HLA in healthy donors. Study-wide context: One earlier analysis, a look at approximately 190 million T cells, found more than 100 million unique TCR beta sequences.

The CDR3 extends over 14 amino acids. CDR1 and CDR2 from the germline V gene are SQVTM and ANQGSEA. The PCR contained 60 Vbeta and 13 Jbeta primers. In the study's own analysis: The authors later counted roughly 77 million unique TCR beta chains, 9 million to 14 million of them shared. Clones were sequenced by immunoSEQ multiplex PCR, and TCRdb holds only the in-frame ones, with some missing. Clone size and the V and J calls come from that table; the DNA yielded D and trimming. Across 130,000 or so clones, the top ten clones capture roughly 2% of the sample. Donors likely had unrecorded immune exposures despite being nominally healthy when sampled. Concerning this clone itself: The junction departs from the called germline gene at one end, perhaps through a read error.

Material: PBMCs. The sequence derives from a woman aged 55-70 years in good health and CMV-seronegative. The V call is TRBV29-1, the J call TRBJ1-1; a weak D match, TRBD1 (6 bases). The CDR3 is CSVEALVRDTGAFF. Written as DNA, the CDR3 is TGCAGCGTTGAAGCCTTGGTTAGGGACACTGGAGCTTTCTTT.